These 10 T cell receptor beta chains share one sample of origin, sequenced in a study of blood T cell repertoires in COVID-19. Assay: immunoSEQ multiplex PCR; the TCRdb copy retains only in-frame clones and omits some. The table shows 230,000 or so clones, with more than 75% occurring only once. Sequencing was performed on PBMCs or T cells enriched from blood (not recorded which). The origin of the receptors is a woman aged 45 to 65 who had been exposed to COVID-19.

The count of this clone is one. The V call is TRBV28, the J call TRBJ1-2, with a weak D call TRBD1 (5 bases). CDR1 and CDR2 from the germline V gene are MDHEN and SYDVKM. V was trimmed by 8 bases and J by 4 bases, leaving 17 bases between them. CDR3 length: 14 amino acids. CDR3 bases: TGTGCCAGCGACACTTGGGGGGGGTCCTATGGCTACACCTTC. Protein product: CASDTWGGSYGYTF.

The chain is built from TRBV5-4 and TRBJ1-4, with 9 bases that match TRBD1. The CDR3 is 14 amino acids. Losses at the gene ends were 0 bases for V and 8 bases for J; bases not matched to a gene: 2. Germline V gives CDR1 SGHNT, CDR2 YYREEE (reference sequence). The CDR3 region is CASSLGQGGEKLFF. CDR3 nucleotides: TGTGCCAGCAGCTTGGGACAGGGGGGCGAAAAACTGTTTTTT.

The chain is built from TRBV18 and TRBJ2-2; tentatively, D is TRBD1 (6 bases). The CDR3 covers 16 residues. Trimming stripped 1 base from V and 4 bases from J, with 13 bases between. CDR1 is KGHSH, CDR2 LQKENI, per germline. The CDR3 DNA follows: TGTGCCAGCTCACCACGGACAGTATCATCCACCGGGGAGCTGTTTTTT. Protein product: CASSPRTVSSTGELFF.

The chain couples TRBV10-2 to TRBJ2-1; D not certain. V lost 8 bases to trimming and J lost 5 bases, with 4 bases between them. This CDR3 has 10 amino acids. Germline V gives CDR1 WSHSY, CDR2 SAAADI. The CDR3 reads CASGHNEQFF. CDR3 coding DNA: TGCGCCAGCGGGCACAATGAGCAGTTCTTC.

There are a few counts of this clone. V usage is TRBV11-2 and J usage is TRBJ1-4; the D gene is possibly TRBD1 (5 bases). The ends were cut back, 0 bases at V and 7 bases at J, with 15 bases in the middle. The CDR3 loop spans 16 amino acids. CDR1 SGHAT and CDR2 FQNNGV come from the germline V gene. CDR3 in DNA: TGTGCCAGCAGCTTAGAGGGAAGGGGCTGGGGTGAAAAACTGTTTTTT. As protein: CASSLEGRGWGEKLFF.

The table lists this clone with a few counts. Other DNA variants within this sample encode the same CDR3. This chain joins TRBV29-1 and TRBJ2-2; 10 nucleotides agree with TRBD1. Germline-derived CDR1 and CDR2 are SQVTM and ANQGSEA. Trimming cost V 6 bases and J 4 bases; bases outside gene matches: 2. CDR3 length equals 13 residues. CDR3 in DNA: TGCAGCGTGAGGACAGGGGGCACCGGGGAGCTGTTTTTT. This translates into CSVRTGGTGELFF.

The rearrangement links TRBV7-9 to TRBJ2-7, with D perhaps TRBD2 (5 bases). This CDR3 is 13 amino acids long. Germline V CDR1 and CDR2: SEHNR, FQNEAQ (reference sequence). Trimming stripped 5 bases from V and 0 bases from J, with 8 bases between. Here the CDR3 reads CASSGLGSYEQYF. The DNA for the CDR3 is TGTGCCAGCAGCGGACTGGGCTCCTACGAGCAGTACTTC.

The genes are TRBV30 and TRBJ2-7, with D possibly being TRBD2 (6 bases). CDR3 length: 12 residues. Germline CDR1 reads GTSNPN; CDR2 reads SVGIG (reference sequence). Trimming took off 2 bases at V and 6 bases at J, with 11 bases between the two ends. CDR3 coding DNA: TGTGCCTGGAGTCGCGGAGGGCTCGAGCAGTACTTC. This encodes CAWSRGGLEQYF.

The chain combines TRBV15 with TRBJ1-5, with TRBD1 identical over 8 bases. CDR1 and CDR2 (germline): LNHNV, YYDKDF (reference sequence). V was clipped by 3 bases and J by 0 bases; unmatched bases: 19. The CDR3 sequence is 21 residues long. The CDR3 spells CATSSSYPGQATGYSNQPQHF. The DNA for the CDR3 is TGTGCCACCAGCAGCTCTTATCCGGGACAGGCCACAGGGTATAGCAATCAGCCCCAGCATTTT.

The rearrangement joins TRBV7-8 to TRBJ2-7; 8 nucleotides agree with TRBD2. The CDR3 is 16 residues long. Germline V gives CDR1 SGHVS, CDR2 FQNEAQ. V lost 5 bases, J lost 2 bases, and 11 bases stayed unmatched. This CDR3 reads CASSPQPRAGAYEQYF. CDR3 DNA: TGTGCCAGCAGCCCTCAACCGCGAGCGGGGGCCTACGAGCAGTACTTC.